These 5 T cell receptor beta chains share one sample of origin, sequenced in a study of yellow fever vaccine responses in identical twins. Each CDR3 protein gets one entry after TCRdb re-called the RT-PCR reads with MiXCR. This table has 14,000 or so distinct CDR3 sequences, less than 85% appearing once. This material consisted of T cells from blood (PBMCs), unsorted or a sorted subset (not recorded which), taken before or after yellow fever vaccination (not recorded which). The receptors derive from a young woman who received the yellow fever vaccine.

This sequence joins TRBV6-2 or TRBV6-3 and TRBJ2-1; no definite D call. With 1 base removed from V and 5 bases from J, the gap between germline ends came to 9 bases. CDR1 is MNHEY, CDR2 SVGEGT, per germline. The CDR3 is 14 residues long. CDR3 nucleotide sequence: TGTGCCAGCAGTTACTGGCCTGCGAACAATGAGCAGTTCTTC. Its translation: CASSYWPANNEQFF.

The chain has TRBV18 and TRBJ1-5; 7 bases are shared with TRBD1. The CDR3 has 15 amino acids. CDR1 is KGHSH and CDR2 is LQKENI in the germline V gene. With 5 bases clipped from V and 4 bases from J, the junction kept 8 bases outside the gene matches. The CDR3 sequence: CASSTAGTDNQPQHF. CDR3 sequence (DNA): TGTGCCAGCTCAACAGCCGGGACAGATAATCAGCCCCAGCATTTT. Filled out from reference TRBV18 and TRBJ1-5, the complete variable domain reads NAGVMQNPRHLVRRRGQEARLRCSPMKGHSHVYWYRQLPEEGLKFMVYLQKENIIDESGMPKERFSAEFPKEGPSILRIQQVVRGDSAAYFCASSTAGTDNQPQHFGDGTRLSIL.

The V gene is TRBV18, the J gene TRBJ1-1; D may be TRBD1 (5 bases). Germline V lookup: CDR1 KGHSH, CDR2 LQKENI. This CDR3 spans 13 amino acids. The V and J ends lost 3 bases and 11 bases respectively, with 16 bases between them. CDR3 in amino acids: CASSPAGGMDAFF. The CDR3 bases are TGTGCCAGCTCACCTGCCGGGGGGATGGATGCTTTCTTT. Together with reference TRBV18 and TRBJ1-1, the CDR3 gives the full variable domain: NAGVMQNPRHLVRRRGQEARLRCSPMKGHSHVYWYRQLPEEGLKFMVYLQKENIIDESGMPKERFSAEFPKEGPSILRIQQVVRGDSAAYFCASSPAGGMDAFFGQGTRLTVV.

The rearrangement uses TRBV19 and TRBJ1-3; D possibly corresponds to TRBD1 (6 bases). In germline, CDR1 is LNHDA, CDR2 SQIVND (reference sequence). The ends were cut back, 4 bases at V and 2 bases at J, with 12 bases in the middle. This CDR3 is built from 15 residues. The CDR3 DNA sequence: TGTGCCAGTAGTAACGGCAGGGGAGCTGGAAACACCATATATTTT. This sequence encodes CASSNGRGAGNTIYF.

V gene TRBV29-1 combines with J gene TRBJ2-5; tentatively, D is TRBD1 or TRBD2 (5 bases each). Germline V gives CDR1 SQVTM, CDR2 ANQGSEA. This CDR3 has 11 residues. The V end was cut by 4 bases, the J end by 5 bases, with 8 bases between. DNA for the CDR3: TGCAGCGTTGTTTGGGGGGAGACCCAGTACTTC. Residues: CSVVWGETQYF. Full variable domain (outside the CDR3, taken from reference TRBV29-1 and TRBJ2-5): SAVISQKPSRDICQRGTSLTIQCQVDSQVTMMFWYRQQPGQSLTLIATANQGSEATYESGFVIDKFPISRPNLTFSTLTVSNMSPEDSSIYLCSVVWGETQYFGPGTRLLVL.